These 5 T cell receptor beta chains came from one sample sequenced in a study of blood T cells in healthy people across ages. Alongside a J-beta primer mix, a sample-barcoded 5' primer served in a second PCR lasting about 7 to 11 cycles. TCRdb ran MiXCR on the 5' RACE reads and lists one entry per CDR3 protein. The sample has 980,000 or so distinct CDR3 sequences; under 50% are singletons. The specimen sequenced was blood. The receptor set was obtained from a man aged 25-45 years in good health.

V gene TRBV18 combines with J gene TRBJ2-7; weak D call: TRBD1 (6 bases). The J call is doubtful: the DNA matches TRBJ2-5 better. The CDR3 contains 14 residues. Germline CDR1 KGHSH, CDR2 LQKENI. The CDR3 spells CASSPPRTAETQYF. CDR3 nucleotide sequence: TGTGCCAGCTCACCACCGAGGACAGCCGAGACCCAGTACTTC.

This chain connects TRBV24-1 to TRBJ2-1; D is undetermined. The CDR3 sequence is 16 residues long. Per germline, CDR1 KGHDR and CDR2 SFDVKD. The V gene lost 6 bases and the J gene lost 0 bases, with 14 bases spanning the gap. CDR3 residues: CATSPPTANSYNEQFF. The DNA for the CDR3 is TGTGCCACCAGTCCTCCAACAGCTAACTCCTACAATGAGCAGTTCTTC.

A note on this clonotype: Compared with germline, one end of the junction differs, possibly owing to a read error. The chain is built from TRBV6-5 and TRBJ1-1; the D is unclear. The CDR3 runs to 14 residues. Germline CDR1 MNHEY, CDR2 SVGAGI. The CDR3 DNA sequence: TGTGCCGGCAGACTAGAGTTCCGGGCCACTGAAGCTTTCTTT. Residues: CAGRLEFRATEAFF.

This clonotype was seen a few times. The chain is built from TRBV20-1 and TRBJ2-7; D is ambiguous. This CDR3 is built from 10 residues. The V gene's germline CDR1 is DFQATT and CDR2 SNEGSKA (reference sequence). The V and J ends lost 3 bases and 5 bases respectively, with 5 bases between them. The CDR3 coding sequence is TGCAGTGCTAGCCTAAACGAGCAGTACTTC. Its translation is CSASLNEQYF.

This clonotype was counted only a few times. The genes are TRBV4-2 and TRBJ2-3, with 7 bases aligning to TRBD2. This CDR3 contains 17 residues. The V gene end was trimmed by 0 bases and the J gene end by 5 bases; junction bases not matched to a gene: 11. Germline assignment: CDR1 LGHNA and CDR2 YNFKEQ. CDR3 sequence reads: CASSQESSGALGDTQYF. CDR3 coding DNA: TGTGCCAGCAGCCAAGAGTCGAGCGGGGCCCTCGGAGATACGCAGTATTTT.